A selection of T cell receptor beta chains follows, all from one sample in a study of HIV-infected patients and healthy controls. Via MiXCR, TCRdb re-called the 5' RACE reads, giving one row per CDR3 protein. The table lists 9,500 to 15,000 distinct CDR3 sequences, around 9.3% of them singletons. Sequencing was performed on blood, taken before antiretroviral therapy. The receptors stem from an adult with HIV infection. The donor label of this sample is uncertain. Both conserved end residues are part of each CDR3. A D gene is named only where the DNA matches it firmly. Rows give clone size only sometimes, using once, few, many, or a class for an expanded clone.

J,D,V,size,DNA,CDR3
TRBJ1-1,-,TRBV6-2/TRBV6-3,many,TGTGCCAGCAGACGAGCCGGGGGCACTGAAGCTTTCTTT,CASRRAGGTEAFF
TRBJ2-5,TRBD2,TRBV6-1,many,TGTGCCAGCAGCTTGACTAGCATAAAGACCCAGTACTTC,CASSLTSIKTQYF
TRBJ2-3,TRBD2,TRBV9,many,TGTGCCAGCAGCCAGAGGACTAGCGGGGATATGAATACGCAGTATTTT,CASSQRTSGDMNTQYF
TRBJ2-3,TRBD2,TRBV2,many,TGTGCCAGCGGGAAGCGGGGAGTTACAGATACGCAGTATTTT,CASGKRGVTDTQYF
TRBJ1-4,-,TRBV5-1,-,TGCGCCAGCAGCTTGATCGGTCCTAATGAAAAACTGTTTTTT,CASSLIGPNEKLFF
TRBJ1-6,-,TRBV6-5,many,TGTGCCAGCACTATTAGTACAGGGAATAATTCACCCCTCCACTTT,CASTISTGNNSPLHF
TRBJ2-3,-,TRBV7-3,medium-sized,TGTGCCAGCAGCTCCGGCGGGAGCACAGATACGCAGTATTTT,CASSSGGSTDTQYF
TRBJ2-2,TRBD2,TRBV29-1,many,TGCAGCGTTGCGTCCGGGAGGGACGGGGAGCTGTTTTTT,CSVASGRDGELFF
TRBJ2-1,TRBD2,TRBV19,many,TGTGCCAGTAGTATTATGGCTAGCGGGAACAATGAGCAGTTCTTC,CASSIMASGNNEQFF
TRBJ2-7,-,TRBV6-6,-,TGTGCCAGCAGTTACGTTTCCTACGAGCAGTACTTC,CASSYVSYEQYF
TRBJ2-3,-,TRBV5-1,many,TGCGCCAGCAGCTTGTCGGATCGGGCCACAGATACGCAGTATTTT,CASSLSDRATDTQYF
TRBJ2-1,-,TRBV20-1,many,TGCAGTGCGGATTCAGAGGGATTACTAACCTACAATGAGCAGTTCTTC,CSADSEGLLTYNEQFF
TRBJ2-3,TRBD2,TRBV7-6,many,TGTGCCAGCAGCTTAGAGGGGAGGGGCGCAGATACGCAGTATTTT,CASSLEGRGADTQYF
TRBJ2-2,TRBD2,TRBV27,many,TGTGCCAGCAGAATACTAGCGAACACGAACACCGGGGAGCTGTTTTTT,CASRILANTNTGELFF
TRBJ1-1,-,TRBV29-1,many,TGCAGCGCGACAGGTTTGAACACTGAAGCTTTCTTT,CSATGLNTEAFF
TRBJ1-5,TRBD1,TRBV6-1,many,TGTGCCAGCAGTGAGGACAGGGGTTTATTTAGTAGCAATCAGCCCCGGCATTTT,CASSEDRGLFSSNQPRHF
TRBJ2-5,TRBD2,TRBV12-3/TRBV12-4,many,TGTGCCAGCAGTTCGGGAGCGGGAGGGGAGACCCAGTACTTC,CASSSGAGGETQYF